This record covers a single T cell receptor beta chain. Its antigen remains unidentified. RNA transcripts gave rise to amplified TCR beta CDR3 regions. The HTBI primer set was used in a first-round RT-PCR of the TCR CDR3. MiXCR was run by TCRdb on the multiplex PCR reads, yielding one entry per CDR3 protein. Here the sample spans approximately 560,000 distinct CDR3 sequences, around 42% being singletons. The source of the sample is a study of T cells in Graves' hyperthyroidism and ophthalmopathy. Study observations and caveats: Ophthalmopathy was identified by the model a median about 6.4 months ahead of onset.

The definition of stable Graves' hyperthyroidism was no ophthalmopathy progression within 18 months. Trimming shortened V by 10 bases and J by 2 bases, and 14 bases separated the two germline ends. This CDR3 region has 13 residues. Germline CDR1 reads ENHRY; CDR2 reads SYGVKD. The TCR comes from a woman under 30 with Graves' hyperthyroidism. The rearrangement links TRBV10-3 to TRBJ1-1; D remains ambiguous. The sequencing sample was made of peripheral blood or thyroid tissue (not recorded which). The chain's CDR3 is CASKGPINTEAFF. The CDR3 nucleotides read TGTGCCAGCAAAGGACCTATTAACACTGAAGCTTTCTTT.